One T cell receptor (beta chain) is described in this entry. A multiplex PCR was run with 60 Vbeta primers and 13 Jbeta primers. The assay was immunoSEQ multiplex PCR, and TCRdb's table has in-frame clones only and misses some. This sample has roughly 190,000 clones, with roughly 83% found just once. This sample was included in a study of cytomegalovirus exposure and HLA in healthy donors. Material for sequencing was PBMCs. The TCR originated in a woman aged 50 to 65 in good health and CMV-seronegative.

CDR3 sequence (DNA): TGTGCCAGCAGTTTATTGGACAGGGTATTCCATGAGCAGTTCTTC. It encodes CASSLLDRVFHEQFF. This chain connects TRBV28 to TRBJ2-1; 8 bases align to TRBD1. J lost 8 bases, V lost 1 base, and 7 bases had no gene match. The CDR3 is 15 residues long. The germline gives CDR1 MDHEN, CDR2 SYDVKM.